This T cell receptor (beta chain) was obtained from a study of neurological immune-mediated disorders. Per the germline V gene, CDR1 is SGHKS and CDR2 is YYEKEE (reference sequence). Trimming took 3 bases from V and 1 from J, leaving 13 bases between them. CDR3 length: 15 residues. The cDNA came from 5'RACE, which used 10-nucleotide random UMIs. TCRdb reanalysed the 5' RACE reads using MiXCR and keeps one entry per CDR3 protein. The data show over 50,000 distinct CDR3 sequences, roughly 5.6% seen once. Many counts were recorded for this clonotype. Sequencing was carried out using PBMCs. The chain links TRBV5-5 to TRBJ1-2; possible D gene TRBD1, 6 bases. This TCR was recovered from a human donor with multiple sclerosis. The donor label of this sample is uncertain. The CDR3 reads CASSSEQGDNYGYTF. In DNA form, the CDR3 reads TGTGCCAGCAGCTCAGAACAGGGAGATAACTATGGCTACACCTTC.